This note documents a single T cell receptor (beta chain) sequence. This clonotype was picked up many times. This clone's antigen is unknown. No base qualities exist here, and no much larger clone lies one base off it. Hyperthyroidism patients were newly diagnosed, had a disease duration of under 2 months, and were aged 18 to 65 years. Any patient with an uncontrolled infection, another autoimmune disease, pregnancy or lactation was excluded. Diagnoses relied on clinical symptoms, serum thyroxine and TRAb, thyroid ultrasound and orbital computed tomography. Blood from progressor patients was drawn when they were first diagnosed with hyperthyroidism, before any ophthalmopathy symptoms appeared. PBMCs were isolated from more than 8 ml of fresh peripheral blood by Ficoll-Paque density gradient centrifugation. Progressor patients were initially diagnosed with Graves' hyperthyroidism and developed ophthalmopathy during follow-up. Trizol reagent was used to extract total RNA, and RNA quality was then checked on an Agilent 2100 Bioanalyzer.

The TCR beta CDR3 regions were amplified from RNA transcripts. For the first round of RT-PCR on the TCR CDR3, the HTBI primer set was used together with the Qiagen OneStep RT-PCR kit. Libraries were constructed in a second round of multiplex PCR, after which size selection and purification were performed. Libraries were sequenced paired-end with 100 bp reads on an Illumina HiSeq2000. The paper's data handling went like this. Raw data were processed with SOAPnuke, discarding reads with adapters, uncalled bases, mean Phred below 15, or no exact constant-primer or identifier match. COPE v1.2.5 was used to merge the high-quality paired reads, and each unique nucleotide sequence was defined as a clonotype. Clonotypes were aligned to IMGT TRBV, TRBD and TRBJ reference segments using MiTCR v1.1. The analysis was restricted to V-J combinations with a frequency above 0.0001, which together covered about 99% of the repertoires. A TCS score was defined as the ratio of F50 (clonal expansion) to E x V (chaos), with BLOSUM62-based TCRdist applied between CDR3 peptides within each V-J. Welch's t-statistics and random forest reduced approximately 520 V-J features to 10 to 15, which were used in a naive Bayes classifier (R e1071). The public sequencing data were trimmed at Q25 with fastp and processed into clonotypes with MiXCR by TCRdb, which kept only in-frame beta chains. Identical CDR3 proteins give one entry, which carries the most common genes and DNA. The V and J calls shown here were made by TCRdb, not taken from the authors' results. This sample lists 650,000 to 850,000 distinct CDR3 sequences; under 20% were detected once. The ten largest clones add up to approximately 15% of the sample.

This entry comes from a study of T cells in Graves' hyperthyroidism and ophthalmopathy (dated by TCRdb to the late 2010s). For context, the study as a whole: Peripheral blood samples were taken at the time of initial diagnosis, prior to any treatment. To identify distinguishing TCR V-J signatures, a discovery cohort of 90 to 100 patients was used, comprising 40 to 45 with Graves' ophthalmopathy and around 60 with stable Graves' hyperthyroidism. Whether ophthalmopathy could be predicted prospectively was tested in an independent validation cohort made up of about 20 hyperthyroidism patients plus 17 patients who later progressed to ophthalmopathy. The approximately 100 discovery patients were divided at random into training and test sets in a 7:3 ratio. Thyroid tissue and blood T-cell repertoires from over 5 Graves' hyperthyroidism patients were also compared in the study. After blood sampling, hyperthyroidism patients were treated with methimazole at a starting dose of 30 mg daily, and ophthalmopathy patients were treated with high-dose intravenous methylprednisolone. TCR Vbeta CDR3 sequencing of 120 to 150 peripheral blood samples (over 40 ophthalmopathy, some 75 hyperthyroidism and 17 progressor patients) is reported in the paper.

Study-wide findings and limitations: In validation, the model predicted progression to ophthalmopathy with 55% to 71% sensitivity and 72% to 85% specificity, a median of roughly seven months before onset. Most expanded thyroid clonotypes (frequency above 0.001) were also detected in blood, suggesting blood repertoires may reflect thyroid immune responses. A 13 V-J signature model separated ophthalmopathy from stable hyperthyroidism, with around 90% sensitivity and 81.08% specificity in cross-validation and 80%/75% in testing. No statistical method was used to fix the sample size in advance, and group allocation was not hidden from the investigators.

Sample: blood. This TCR was sampled from a woman between 50 and 59 years old with Graves' hyperthyroidism that later progressed to Graves' ophthalmopathy.

The CDR3 sequence is CASSQAPDSNQPQHF. The DNA sequence is as follows: TGTGCCAGCAGCCAAGCCCCGGATAGCAATCAGCCCCAGCATTTT. Recombination joined TRBV3-1 with TRBJ1-5; no D gene call is confident. From cysteine to phenylalanine, the CDR3 is 15 amino acids long. This entry keeps only the CDR3 DNA: 45 bases, framed from base 1. At the junction V is shortened by 1 base and J by 0 bases, with 7 bases in between. Reading the germline V gene (reference sequence) gives CDR1 LGHDT and CDR2 YNNKEL.